Here is one T cell receptor (beta chain) with its context. This clonotype was observed a few times. This clone's antigen is unknown. Base-call qualities are not available, and no considerably larger clone is one nucleotide away. Sequences SGHAT (CDR1) and FQDESV (CDR2) are obtained from the germline V gene (reference sequence). From the cysteine up to the phenylalanine, the CDR3 has a length of 15 residues. Left in the record is the CDR3 DNA by itself, 45 bases read in frame from the first base. V is cut back by 5 bases and J by 4 bases, with 6 bases in the junction unmatched. These data come from a study of T-cell reconstitution after alpha-beta-depleted transplantation in children listed by TCRdb under 2016. Study-level background: The study quantitatively tracked T-cell immune reconstitution after TCRalphabeta/CD19-depleted allogeneic hematopoietic cell transplantation in children using TCR repertoire profiling.

Preparation of the library involved PCR. The run used an Illumina HiSeq 2500. Molecular barcoding was employed in the preparation of TCR libraries, with unique molecular identifiers being used to normalize TCRbeta repertoire quantification. TCRdb trimmed the raw reads at Q25, called clones with MiXCR and kept productive beta chains. Records with the same CDR3 protein are collapsed into one entry carrying the most frequent genes and DNA. The sample table contains about 190,000 distinct CDR3 sequences; only one count was recorded for over 5.5% of them. The ten top clones hold more than 2.5% of the sample.

The source of this sequence is a human donor who donated a stem cell graft to a child with Wiskott-Aldrich syndrome. The V and J segments used are TRBV11-1 and TRBJ2-2; 8 bases in the junction line up with TRBD1. Sample: PBMCs from the stem cell graft donor, taken from the stem cell graft. The CDR3 protein sequence reads: CASSGQGPLTGELFF. The nucleotide sequence reads as follows: TGTGCCAGCAGCGGACAGGGTCCCCTCACCGGGGAGCTGTTTTTT.